The 31 T cell receptor beta chains below all came from one sample that was sequenced in a study of persistence of HIV-infected CD4 T cells. The immunoSEQ assay was version 4, run in survey mode. This table comes from immunoSEQ multiplex PCR, and its TCRdb copy is limited to in-frame clones, with some not included. Of roughly 25,000 clones listed, around two thirds were seen once; the top ten hold around 2%. Antigens for these TCRs are unknown. An overlapping HIV-1 Gag peptide pool stimulated these cells at about 0.9 ug/peptide/mL. Responding CD4+ T cells were sorted by upregulation of both CD40 ligand and CD69. The specimen comprised CD4+ T cells sorted from PBMCs after approximately 19-hour stimulation, sampled from a patient who received antiretroviral therapy. The receptors stem from an adult man with HIV who was CMV-seropositive.

This clone was observed a single time. The chain recombines TRBV2 with TRBJ2-1; the D gene is possibly TRBD2 (6 bases). The germline V gene has CDR1 SNHLY and CDR2 FYNNEI. V was trimmed by 4 bases and J by 6 bases, leaving 13 bases between them. This CDR3 spans 14 amino acids. Here the CDR3 reads CASSGRGGLNEQFF. The CDR3 nucleotides read TGTGCCAGCAGTGGTCGGGGAGGACTCAATGAGCAGTTCTTC. Together with reference TRBV2 and TRBJ2-1, the CDR3 gives the full variable domain: EPEVTQTPSHQVTQMGQEVILRCVPISNHLYFYWYRQILGQKVEFLVSFYNNEISEKSEIFDDQFSVERPDGSNFTLKIRSTKLEDSAMYFCASSGRGGLNEQFFGPGTRLTVL.

The chain has TRBV5-1 and TRBJ1-5; D uncertain. This CDR3 has 13 amino acids. Germline loops: CDR1 SGHRS, CDR2 YFSETQ. The V end lost 5 bases, the J end lost 10 bases, and 16 bases lay between the germline ends. CDR3 DNA sequence: TGCGCCAGCAGTGGGGAACAGCCCCTTCCCCAGCATTTT. Encoded protein: CASSGEQPLPQHF.

This sequence joins TRBV11-2 and TRBJ2-3; 7 bases line up with TRBD2. The length of the CDR3 is 18 residues. V shed 1 base, J shed 3 bases, and the junction held 13 bases outside the gene matches. Germline CDR1 is SGHAT and CDR2 is FQNNGV. In nucleotides, the CDR3 is TGTGCCAGCAGCTTAGTAGGGTATGGACGGGGGGATACAGATACGCAGTATTTT. Residues: CASSLVGYGRGDTDTQYF.

This clone has a single count. The V and J genes are TRBV7-2 and TRBJ1-1; D is ambiguous. Trimming left V 4 bases short and J 1 base short, with 13 bases between. Germline loops: CDR1 SGHTA, CDR2 FQGNSA. CDR3 length equals 15 residues. This chain's CDR3 is CASSWSARGNTEAFF. CDR3 bases: TGTGCCAGCAGCTGGTCAGCTCGGGGGAACACTGAAGCTTTCTTT.

With regard to this clone: Sequence at one end of the junction differs from germline and may be a read error. This chain connects TRBV6-5 to TRBJ2-3; perhaps TRBD2 as D (5 bases). The length of the CDR3 is 11 residues. CDR1 MNHEY and CDR2 SVGAGI come from the germline V gene. The CDR3 reads CASRRENLVAF. In nucleotides, the CDR3 is TGTGCCAGCAGGAGGGAGAACTTGGTGGCTTTT.

This clone was seen a few times. This chain joins TRBV5-1 and TRBJ2-3, with D perhaps TRBD1 (5 bases). The CDR3 consists of 13 residues. V lost 4 bases, J lost 4 bases, and 10 bases lay in between. Germline V gene data show CDR1 as SGHRS and CDR2 as YFSETQ. CDR3 protein: CASSAKQADTQYF. The DNA for the CDR3 is TGCGCCAGCAGCGCCAAACAGGCAGATACGCAGTATTTT.

The rearrangement uses TRBV15 and TRBJ2-3, with D unclear. In germline, CDR1 is LNHNV, CDR2 YYDKDF (reference sequence). V was clipped by 1 base and J by 3 bases, with 8 bases between them. This CDR3 is 14 amino acids long. CDR3 amino acids: CATSRVGPTDTQYF. The CDR3 nucleotides are TGTGCCACCAGCAGAGTTGGGCCAACAGATACGCAGTATTTT.

The rearrangement uses TRBV10-3 and TRBJ1-3; maybe TRBD1 (6 bases). There are 14 residues in the CDR3. The V end lost 4 bases, the J end lost 0 bases, and 7 bases lay between the germline ends. Germline CDR1 and CDR2: ENHRY and SYGVKD. CDR3: CAISGTDSGNTIYF. The CDR3 nucleotides read TGTGCCATCAGTGGGACAGACTCTGGAAACACCATATATTTT.

The J gene is TRBJ2-5, the V gene TRBV5-1; D gene unclear. V lost 0 bases to trimming and J lost 3 bases, with 12 bases between them. CDR3 length equals 15 residues. Germline V gives CDR1 SGHRS, CDR2 YFSETQ. CDR3 sequence: CASSLESHGKETQYF. In nucleotides, the CDR3 is TGCGCCAGCAGCTTGGAAAGCCACGGAAAAGAGACCCAGTACTTC. The whole variable domain, remainder taken from reference TRBV5-1 and TRBJ2-5, is KAGVTQTPRYLIKTRGQQVTLSCSPISGHRSVSWYQQTPGQGLQFLFEYFSETQRNKGNFPGRFSGRQFSNSRSEMNVSTLELGDSALYLCASSLESHGKETQYFGPGTRLLVL.

This clone came up a few times. V usage is TRBV5-4 and J usage is TRBJ1-3; D uncertain. Trimming cost V 4 bases and J 6 bases, with 11 bases left between them. Germline V lookup: CDR1 SGHNT, CDR2 YYREEE (reference sequence). The CDR3 totals 13 residues. The CDR3 sequence is CASSPGTQNTIYF. The CDR3, as DNA: TGTGCCAGCAGCCCGGGAACACAAAACACCATATATTTT.

The chain has TRBV28 and TRBJ2-7; 8 nucleotides match TRBD1. V lost 6 bases, J lost 6 bases, and 10 bases stayed unmatched. Germline CDR1 is MDHEN and CDR2 is SYDVKM. This CDR3 is built from 14 residues. This CDR3 is CASRPRDRPFEQYF. The CDR3 DNA sequence: TGTGCCAGCAGGCCCCGGGACAGGCCCTTCGAGCAGTACTTC.

The chain joins TRBV28 to TRBJ1-5; tentative D call: TRBD1 (6 bases). CDR1 is MDHEN and CDR2 is SYDVKM in the germline V gene. The CDR3 has 15 residues. V was clipped by 3 bases and J by 6 bases, with 15 bases between them. CDR3 coding DNA: TGTGCCAGCAGTTTTAGTCAGGGGATAGGTCAGCCCCAGCATTTT. As protein: CASSFSQGIGQPQHF.

The rearrangement joins TRBV5-1 to TRBJ2-7; TRBD2 is a possible D gene (5 bases). CDR3 size: 12 residues. Trimming took off 0 bases at V and 5 bases at J, with 6 bases between the two ends. CDR1 and CDR2 from the germline V gene are SGHRS and YFSETQ. Here the CDR3 reads CASSLAGNEQYF. The CDR3 DNA reads TGCGCCAGCAGCTTGGCGGGGAACGAGCAGTACTTC.

The V and J genes are TRBV7-9 and TRBJ1-1; TRBD1 is a possible D gene (5 bases). This CDR3 has 14 amino acids. Germline lookup yields CDR1 SEHNR and CDR2 FQNEAQ (reference sequence). V was clipped by 5 bases and J by 4 bases, with 14 bases between them. CDR3 nucleotides: TGTGCCAGCAGCCCGACTGGGGCTGTCACTGAAGCTTTCTTT. The encoded protein is CASSPTGAVTEAFF.

This clone has a single count. J is TRBJ1-2 and V is TRBV3-1 (or the pseudogene TRBV3-2); D is ambiguous. This CDR3 spans 14 amino acids. CDR1 is LGHDT, CDR2 YNNKEL, per germline (reference sequence). V dropped 4 bases and J dropped 4 bases, with 13 bases sitting between them. The CDR3 sequence is CASSPLGPGYGYTF. DNA of the CDR3: TGTGCCAGCAGCCCGTTGGGCCCCGGCTATGGCTACACCTTC.

The chain links TRBV7-6 to TRBJ2-1; D is ambiguous. This CDR3 is built from 13 residues. V was cut by 0 bases and J by 4 bases, with 4 bases left in between. Germline loops: CDR1 SGHVS, CDR2 FNYEAQ. This CDR3 is CASSLAKYNEQFF. The CDR3 DNA is TGTGCCAGCAGCTTAGCTAAATACAATGAGCAGTTCTTC.

The chain links TRBV6-1 to TRBJ2-3; the D gene could be TRBD1 or TRBD2 (5 bases each). From germline, CDR1 is MNHNS and CDR2 SASEGT. The CDR3 has 17 residues. V was cut by 6 bases and J by 7 bases, with 26 bases left in between. The CDR3 DNA is TGTGCCAGCAGGGAAAAACGCCCAGGCGTGGGGGATAATACGCAGTATTTT. It encodes CASREKRPGVGDNTQYF.

This clone was counted once. The CDR3 DNA reads TGTGCCAGCAGCCCCCCGGACAGGTCCTACGAGCAGTACTTC. Translating gives CASSPPDRSYEQYF. The gene calls are TRBV11-3 and TRBJ2-7, with 7 bases aligning to TRBD1. Trimming removed 5 bases from V and 1 base from J; junction bases left unmatched: 5. Germline assignment: CDR1 SGHNT and CDR2 YENEEA. The CDR3 has 14 amino acids.

This clone was observed once. The chain carries TRBV10-3 and TRBJ2-1; D call uncertain. V shed 3 bases and J shed 0 bases, with 3 bases lying between them. The germline V gene has CDR1 ENHRY and CDR2 SYGVKD. The CDR3 runs to 13 residues. CDR3 amino acids: CAISEASYNEQFF. Written as DNA, the CDR3 is TGTGCCATCAGTGAAGCCTCCTACAATGAGCAGTTCTTC.

This clone was recorded only once. Here the CDR3 DNA reads TGCGCCAGCAGTCAATCGCGCGAGCAGTACTTC. Protein sequence: CASSQSREQYF. The rearrangement uses TRBV23-1 and TRBJ2-7, with D unclear. TRBV23-1 is marked as an open reading frame, function uncertain. V was cut by 0 bases and J by 6 bases, with 3 bases left in between. CDR3 length equals 11 residues.

The J gene is TRBJ1-1, the V gene TRBV2; 10 nucleotides agree with TRBD1. From germline, CDR1 is SNHLY and CDR2 FYNNEI. Unmatched junction bases numbered 9, after V lost 6 bases and J lost 8 bases. The CDR3 extends over 14 amino acids. CDR3 coding DNA: TGTGCCAGCAGCGTCGGACAGGGGGTGTTGGAAGCTTTCTTT. Amino acid sequence: CASSVGQGVLEAFF.

The genes are TRBV25-1 and TRBJ1-2; D is unclear. CDR3 size: 13 residues. Germline V gene data show CDR1 as MGHDK and CDR2 as SYGVNS. Trimming took 7 bases from V and 3 from J, leaving 12 bases between them. This CDR3 reads CASKDVADYGYTF. Written as DNA, the CDR3 is TGTGCCAGCAAGGACGTCGCGGACTATGGCTACACCTTC.

This clone was found a few times. The chain recombines TRBV28 with TRBJ1-1; D perhaps matches TRBD1 (5 bases). This CDR3 comprises 15 residues. CDR1 is MDHEN, CDR2 SYDVKM, per germline. V lost 5 bases to trimming and J lost 1 base, with 14 bases between them. The CDR3, as DNA: TGTGCCAGCAGTCCACCCGGGACCCCGAACACTGAAGCTTTCTTT. This encodes CASSPPGTPNTEAFF.

This chain links TRBV3-1 (or the pseudogene TRBV3-2) with TRBJ2-1, with D hard to call. CDR1 is LGHDT and CDR2 is YNNKEL in the germline V gene (reference sequence). Between the trimmed V and J ends, which lost 0 bases and 10 bases, there was a span of 13 bases. The CDR3 covers 14 residues. This CDR3 reads CASSQDSIGWEQFF. In nucleotides, the CDR3 is TGTGCCAGCAGCCAAGATTCAATCGGGTGGGAGCAGTTCTTC.

The chain joins TRBV18 to TRBJ1-4; D is uncertain. CDR3 length equals 13 residues. Germline CDR1 KGHSH, CDR2 LQKENI. V lost 3 bases, J lost 8 bases, and 10 bases lay in between. The CDR3 bases are TGTGCCAGCTCACCGGTAGGCGGGGAAAAACTGTTTTTT. Its protein is CASSPVGGEKLFF.

This clone has just one count. The chain links TRBV5-1 to TRBJ2-3; unclear D gene. This CDR3 is 16 amino acids long. The germline CDR1 and CDR2 sequences are SGHRS and YFSETQ. Trimming took 3 bases from V and 0 from J, leaving 14 bases between them. Here the CDR3 reads CASSSTIFSSTDTQYF. Here the CDR3 DNA reads TGCGCCAGCAGCTCGACCATCTTTTCTAGCACAGATACGCAGTATTTT.

This clone has a handful of counts. The V gene is TRBV2, the J gene TRBJ1-4, with D unresolved. This CDR3 has 11 amino acids. From germline, CDR1 is SNHLY and CDR2 FYNNEI. V was trimmed by 2 bases and J by 15 bases, leaving 10 bases between them. The CDR3 loop is CASSEKLKMFF. CDR3 coding DNA: TGTGCCAGCAGTGAAAAGCTCAAGATGTTTTTT.

This chain connects TRBV19 to TRBJ1-1; no reliable D call. Trimming took 3 bases from V and 6 from J, leaving 17 bases between them. The CDR3 is made up of 15 amino acids. Germline loops: CDR1 LNHDA, CDR2 SQIVND (reference sequence). Written as DNA, the CDR3 is TGTGCCAGTAGTATTGGGCCGGAGGGTTTCGCTGAAGCTTTCTTT. As protein: CASSIGPEGFAEAFF.

This sequence joins TRBV19 and TRBJ1-1, with 8 bases that match TRBD1. Trimming removed 0 bases from V and 8 bases from J; junction bases left unmatched: 8. The CDR3 contains 15 residues. Germline values: CDR1 LNHDA, CDR2 SQIVND (reference sequence). CDR3 DNA sequence: TGTGCCAGTAGTATAGAGGCAGGGGGCACAGCGGAAGCTTTCTTT. As protein: CASSIEAGGTAEAFF.

There are a few counts of this clone. This chain connects TRBV5-1 to TRBJ2-6; D perhaps matches TRBD1 (5 bases). V lost 3 bases and J lost 3, with 16 bases in between. Germline V CDR1 and CDR2: SGHRS, YFSETQ. The CDR3 covers 17 residues. The DNA for the CDR3 is TGCGCCAGCAGCTCGACGAATCAGGGAAGTGGGGCCAACGTCCTGACTTTC. Amino acid sequence: CASSSTNQGSGANVLTF. Supplemented by reference TRBV5-1 and TRBJ2-6, the full variable domain reads KAGVTQTPRYLIKTRGQQVTLSCSPISGHRSVSWYQQTPGQGLQFLFEYFSETQRNKGNFPGRFSGRQFSNSRSEMNVSTLELGDSALYLCASSSTNQGSGANVLTFGAGSRLTVL.

V gene TRBV18 combines with J gene TRBJ1-5; a possible D gene is TRBD1 (5 bases). The CDR3 length is 15 residues. Germline CDR1 reads KGHSH; CDR2 reads LQKENI. V lost 3 bases and J 2 bases, leaving 11 bases between the germline ends. Written as DNA, the CDR3 is TGTGCCAGCTCACCTACACGGGGGGGCAATCAGCCCCAGCATTTT. This sequence encodes CASSPTRGGNQPQHF. Complete variable domain (other parts from reference TRBV18 and TRBJ1-5): NAGVMQNPRHLVRRRGQEARLRCSPMKGHSHVYWYRQLPEEGLKFMVYLQKENIIDESGMPKERFSAEFPKEGPSILRIQQVVRGDSAAYFCASSPTRGGNQPQHFGDGTRLSIL.